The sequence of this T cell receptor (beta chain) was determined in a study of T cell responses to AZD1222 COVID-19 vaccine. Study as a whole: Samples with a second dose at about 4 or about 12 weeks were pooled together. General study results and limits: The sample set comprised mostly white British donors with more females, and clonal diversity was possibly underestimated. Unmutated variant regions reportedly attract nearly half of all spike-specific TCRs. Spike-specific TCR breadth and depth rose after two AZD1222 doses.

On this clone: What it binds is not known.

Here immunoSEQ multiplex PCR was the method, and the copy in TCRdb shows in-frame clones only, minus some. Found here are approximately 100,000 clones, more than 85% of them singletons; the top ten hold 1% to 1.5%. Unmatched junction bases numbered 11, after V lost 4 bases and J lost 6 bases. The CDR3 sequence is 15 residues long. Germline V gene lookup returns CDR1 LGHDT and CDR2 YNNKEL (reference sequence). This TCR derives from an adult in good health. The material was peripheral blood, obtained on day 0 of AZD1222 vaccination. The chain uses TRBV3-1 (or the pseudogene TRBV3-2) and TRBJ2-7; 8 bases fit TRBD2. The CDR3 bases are TGTGCCAGCAGCCCGCGGACTAGCCCCATCGGCGAGCAGTACTTC. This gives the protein CASSPRTSPIGEQYF.